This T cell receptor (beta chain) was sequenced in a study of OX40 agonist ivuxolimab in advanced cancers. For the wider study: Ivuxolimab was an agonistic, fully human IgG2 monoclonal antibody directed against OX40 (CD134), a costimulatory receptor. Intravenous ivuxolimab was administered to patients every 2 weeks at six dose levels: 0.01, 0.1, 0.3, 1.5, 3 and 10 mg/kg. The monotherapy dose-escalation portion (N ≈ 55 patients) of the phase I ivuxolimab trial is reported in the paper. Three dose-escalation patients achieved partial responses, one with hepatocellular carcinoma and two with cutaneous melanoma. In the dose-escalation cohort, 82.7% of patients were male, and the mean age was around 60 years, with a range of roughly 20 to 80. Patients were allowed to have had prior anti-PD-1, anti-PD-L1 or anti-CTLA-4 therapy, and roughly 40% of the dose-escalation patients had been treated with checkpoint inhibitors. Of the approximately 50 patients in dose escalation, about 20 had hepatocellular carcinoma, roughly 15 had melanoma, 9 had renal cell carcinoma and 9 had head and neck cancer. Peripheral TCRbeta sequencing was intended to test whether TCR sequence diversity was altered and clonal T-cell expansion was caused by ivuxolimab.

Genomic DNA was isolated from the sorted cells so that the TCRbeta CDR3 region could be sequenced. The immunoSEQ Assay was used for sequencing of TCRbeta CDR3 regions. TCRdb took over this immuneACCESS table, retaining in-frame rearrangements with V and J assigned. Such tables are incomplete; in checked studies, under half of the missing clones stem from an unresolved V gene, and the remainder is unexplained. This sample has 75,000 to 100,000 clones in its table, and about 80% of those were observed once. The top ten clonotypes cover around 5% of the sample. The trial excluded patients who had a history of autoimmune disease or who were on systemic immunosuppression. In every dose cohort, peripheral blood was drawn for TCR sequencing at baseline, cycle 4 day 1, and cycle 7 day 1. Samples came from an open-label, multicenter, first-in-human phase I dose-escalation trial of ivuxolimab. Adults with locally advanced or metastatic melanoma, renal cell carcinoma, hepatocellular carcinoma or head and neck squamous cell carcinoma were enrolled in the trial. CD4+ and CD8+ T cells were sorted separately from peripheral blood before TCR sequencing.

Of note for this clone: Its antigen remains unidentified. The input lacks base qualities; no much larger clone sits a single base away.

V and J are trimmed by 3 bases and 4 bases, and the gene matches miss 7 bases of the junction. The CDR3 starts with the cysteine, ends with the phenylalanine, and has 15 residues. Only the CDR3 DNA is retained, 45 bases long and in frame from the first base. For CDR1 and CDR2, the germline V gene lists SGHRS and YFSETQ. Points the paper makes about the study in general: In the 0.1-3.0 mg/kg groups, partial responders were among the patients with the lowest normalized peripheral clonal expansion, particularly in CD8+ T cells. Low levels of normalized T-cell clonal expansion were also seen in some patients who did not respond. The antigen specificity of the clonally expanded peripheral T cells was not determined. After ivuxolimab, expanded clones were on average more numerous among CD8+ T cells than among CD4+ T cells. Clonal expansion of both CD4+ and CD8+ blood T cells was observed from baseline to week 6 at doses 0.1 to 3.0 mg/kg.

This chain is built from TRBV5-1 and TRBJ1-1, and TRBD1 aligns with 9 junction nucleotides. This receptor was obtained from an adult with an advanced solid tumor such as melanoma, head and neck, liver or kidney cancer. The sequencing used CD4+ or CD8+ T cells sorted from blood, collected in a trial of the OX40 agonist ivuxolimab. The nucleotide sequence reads TGCGCCAGCAGCTACGACAGGGGGGCGGGCACTGAAGCTTTCTTT. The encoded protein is CASSYDRGAGTEAFF. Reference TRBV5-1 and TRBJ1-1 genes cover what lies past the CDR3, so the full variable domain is KAGVTQTPRYLIKTRGQQVTLSCSPISGHRSVSWYQQTPGQGLQFLFEYFSETQRNKGNFPGRFSGRQFSNSRSEMNVSTLELGDSALYLCASSYDRGAGTEAFFGQGTRLTVV.